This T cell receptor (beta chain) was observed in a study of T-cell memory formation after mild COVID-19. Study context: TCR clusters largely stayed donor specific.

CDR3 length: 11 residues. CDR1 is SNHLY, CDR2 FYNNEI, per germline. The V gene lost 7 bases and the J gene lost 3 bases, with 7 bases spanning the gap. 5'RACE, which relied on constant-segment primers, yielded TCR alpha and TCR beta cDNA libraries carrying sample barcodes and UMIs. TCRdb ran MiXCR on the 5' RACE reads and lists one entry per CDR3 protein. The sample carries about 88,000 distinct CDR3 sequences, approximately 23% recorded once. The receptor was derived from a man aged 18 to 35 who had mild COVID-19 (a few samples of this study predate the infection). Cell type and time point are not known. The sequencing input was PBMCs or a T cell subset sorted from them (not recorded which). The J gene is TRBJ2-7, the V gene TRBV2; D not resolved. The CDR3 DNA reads TGTGCCAGCAATGATATCTACGAGCAGTACTTC. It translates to CASNDIYEQYF.